These 26 T cell receptor beta chains share one sample of origin, sequenced in a study of OX40 agonist ivuxolimab in advanced cancers. This table comes from immunoSEQ multiplex PCR, and its TCRdb copy is limited to in-frame clones, with some not included. The repertoire holds around 45,000 clones, with roughly four fifths as singletons. Sequenced here: CD4+ or CD8+ T cells sorted from blood, sampled in a trial of the OX40 agonist ivuxolimab. The receptors shown here come from an adult with an advanced solid tumor such as melanoma, head and neck, liver or kidney cancer.

The rearrangement links TRBV28 to TRBJ1-6, with TRBD1 identical over 9 bases. This CDR3 has 16 amino acids. In germline, CDR1 is MDHEN, CDR2 SYDVKM. The V gene end was trimmed by 2 bases and the J gene end by 7 bases; junction bases not matched to a gene: 6. The CDR3 DNA sequence: TGTGCCAGCAGTTTAGGGACAGGGTTGGGAAATTCACCCCTCCACTTT. This translates into CASSLGTGLGNSPLHF. Variable domain in full (rest from reference TRBV28 and TRBJ1-6): DVKVTQSSRYLVKRTGEKVFLECVQDMDHENMFWYRQDPGLGLRLIYFSYDVKMKEKGDIPEGYSVSREKKERFSLILESASTNQTSMYLCASSLGTGLGNSPLHFGNGTRLTVT.

V is TRBV7-8 and J is TRBJ1-4; 9 positions agree with TRBD1. J gave up 8 bases and V 4 bases, and 8 bases lay outside the gene matches. Germline V CDR1 and CDR2: SGHVS, FQNEAQ. The CDR3 sequence is 15 residues long. The CDR3 sequence is CASSSGGTGREKLFF. In nucleotides, the CDR3 is TGTGCCAGCAGCTCGGGGGGGACAGGGAGGGAAAAACTGTTTTTT.

V is TRBV30 and J is TRBJ1-6; D remains ambiguous. The CDR3 has 13 residues. Germline V gene lookup returns CDR1 GTSNPN and CDR2 SVGIG (reference sequence). The V and J ends lost 0 bases and 7 bases respectively, with 7 bases between them. CDR3 protein: CAWSVPGNSPLHF. The CDR3 DNA reads as TGTGCCTGGAGTGTACCGGGAAATTCACCCCTCCACTTT.

A remark on this clone: The junction shows a germline mismatch at one end, possibly a read error. V and J are TRBV5-1 and TRBJ1-5; TRBD1 might be the D (6 bases). The CDR3 loop spans 14 amino acids. Germline loops: CDR1 SGHRS, CDR2 YFSETQ. CDR3 sequence reads: CASSSDRSNQPQHF. In DNA form, the CDR3 reads TGTGCCAGCAGCTCGGACAGAAGCAATCAGCCCCAGCATTTT.

The gene calls are TRBV7-9 and TRBJ1-2; TRBD1 agrees at 8 bases. The J segment lost 3 bases and the V segment lost 1 base, leaving 4 bases of the junction unmatched. Germline lookup yields CDR1 SEHNR and CDR2 FQNEAQ (reference sequence). The CDR3 runs to 15 residues. CDR3 sequence (DNA): TGTGCCAGCAGCTTAGGGACAGGGTTTGACTATGGCTACACCTTC. Protein sequence: CASSLGTGFDYGYTF.

This chain uses TRBV7-3 with TRBJ2-5; D may correspond to TRBD1 or TRBD2 (6 bases each). The V and J ends lost 4 bases and 4 bases respectively, with 13 bases between them. This CDR3 has 14 amino acids. Germline CDR1 and CDR2: SGHTA and FQGTGA. The CDR3 nucleotides read TGTGCCAGCAGCTATGGAGGGGGAGGAGAGACCCAGTACTTC. Residues: CASSYGGGGETQYF. Drawing the rest from reference TRBV7-3 and TRBJ2-5, the complete variable domain is GAGVSQTPSNKVTEKGKYVELRCDPISGHTALYWYRQSLGQGPEFLIYFQGTGAADDSGLPNDRFFAVRPEGSVSTLKIQRTERGDSAVYLCASSYGGGGETQYFGPGTRLLVL.

The genes are TRBV2 and TRBJ2-1; 13 bases are shared with TRBD2. The CDR3 spans 17 residues. V was pared by 6 bases and J by 5 bases, with 10 bases of the junction left unmatched. CDR1 and CDR2 from the germline V gene are SNHLY and FYNNEI. CDR3 protein: CASSYGLAGATDNEQFF. The CDR3 region has the DNA TGTGCCAGCAGCTACGGACTAGCGGGAGCGACGGACAATGAGCAGTTCTTC.

CDR3 residues: CASSLAGTGSKELFF. CDR3 in DNA: TGTGCCAGCAGCTTAGCGGGCACAGGGTCTAAAGAGCTGTTTTTT. V usage is TRBV7-6 and J usage is TRBJ2-2; D possibly corresponds to TRBD1 (6 bases). The CDR3 consists of 15 residues. Germline CDR1 is SGHVS and CDR2 is FNYEAQ. V lost 0 bases to trimming and J lost 11 bases, with 16 bases between them.

This chain's CDR3 is CASLSNYGYTF. The CDR3 nucleotides are TGTGCCTCCCTTTCTAACTATGGCTACACCTTC. V and J are TRBV28 and TRBJ1-2; no reliable D call. The CDR3 is 11 amino acids. Germline CDR1 is MDHEN and CDR2 is SYDVKM. V lost 11 bases and J 0 bases, leaving 7 bases between the germline ends.

This clone was picked up one time. The chain uses TRBV15 and TRBJ2-2; the D call may be TRBD1 or TRBD2 (5 bases each). V lost 4 bases and J lost 4, with 13 bases in between. The CDR3 covers 15 residues. Germline lookup yields CDR1 LNHNV and CDR2 YYDKDF (reference sequence). The CDR3 reads CATSTNLGVTGELFF. The CDR3 DNA reads TGTGCCACCAGCACCAACCTGGGGGTCACCGGGGAGCTGTTTTTT. Filled out from reference TRBV15 and TRBJ2-2, the complete variable domain reads DAMVIQNPRYQVTQFGKPVTLSCSQTLNHNVMYWYQQKSSQAPKLLFHYYDKDFNNEADTPDNFQSRRPNTSFCFLDIRSPGLGDTAMYLCATSTNLGVTGELFFGEGSRLTVL.

This chain links TRBV6-5 with TRBJ1-1, with a possible D match to TRBD1 (5 bases). The length of the CDR3 is 12 residues. V was clipped by 5 bases and J by 8 bases, with 12 bases between them. Per the germline V gene, CDR1 is MNHEY and CDR2 is SVGAGI. CDR3 in amino acids: CASSRGGREAFF. The CDR3 DNA follows: TGTGCCAGCAGTCGCGGGGGGAGAGAAGCTTTCTTT.

The chain has TRBV28 and TRBJ2-5; TRBD1 or TRBD2 may be the D gene (5 bases each). Per germline, CDR1 MDHEN and CDR2 SYDVKM. V was clipped by 2 bases and J by 1 base, with 11 bases between them. This CDR3 has 15 residues. Written as DNA, the CDR3 is TGTGCCAGCAGTTTAATGGGACGGATCCAAGAGACCCAGTACTTC. Translation: CASSLMGRIQETQYF.

This rearrangement joins TRBV7-9 to TRBJ2-2; 11 bases are shared with TRBD2. The CDR3 totals 15 residues. V gave up 6 bases and J gave up 4 bases; unmatched junction bases: 4. The germline V gene encodes CDR1 SEHNR and CDR2 FQNEAQ (reference sequence). The CDR3 here is CASSLSGRATGELFF. The CDR3 DNA reads TGTGCCAGCAGTCTTAGCGGGAGGGCCACCGGGGAGCTGTTTTTT.

The chain links TRBV30 to TRBJ1-4; D gene unclear. The germline CDR1 and CDR2 sequences are GTSNPN and SVGIG (reference sequence). The ends were cut back, 2 bases at V and 0 bases at J, with 13 bases in the middle. The CDR3 has 16 residues. The CDR3 region has the DNA TGTGCCTGGAGTTCATCGGGTTTCTCAACTAATGAAAAACTGTTTTTT. It translates to CAWSSSGFSTNEKLFF.

This clone was seen only once. The chain has TRBV5-1 and TRBJ2-7, with D possibly TRBD1 on 6 matching bases. The V and J ends lost 0 bases and 2 bases respectively, with 9 bases between them. The CDR3 is 14 residues long. CDR1 SGHRS and CDR2 YFSETQ come from the germline V gene. CDR3 in amino acids: CASSLGQDPYEQYF. In DNA form, the CDR3 reads TGCGCCAGCAGCTTGGGACAGGATCCCTACGAGCAGTACTTC.

V and J are TRBV10-3 and TRBJ2-3, with TRBD2 matching 11 bases. V dropped 4 bases and J dropped 3; count of bases not matched to a gene: 6. The length of the CDR3 is 16 residues. Germline assignment: CDR1 ENHRY and CDR2 SYGVKD. The CDR3 nucleotides read TGTGCCATCAGTGTAACTAGCGGGAGTCTGACAGATACGCAGTATTTT. Translated: CAISVTSGSLTDTQYF.

The chain employs TRBV6-1 and TRBJ2-7; no reliable D call. This CDR3 spans 13 amino acids. V was clipped by 5 bases and J by 6 bases, with 14 bases between them. Germline V gives CDR1 MNHNS, CDR2 SASEGT. The CDR3 coding sequence is TGTGCCAGCAGTAAAACACCCAGGAGCGAGCAGTACTTC. This sequence encodes CASSKTPRSEQYF.

The V and J genes are TRBV6-5 and TRBJ1-4, with 7 bases matching TRBD1. The CDR3 has 14 residues. Germline CDR1 is MNHEY and CDR2 is SVGAGI. V gave up 5 bases and J gave up 4 bases; unmatched junction bases: 4. The CDR3 sequence is CASSRGQFNEKLFF. In nucleotides, the CDR3 is TGTGCCAGCAGTCGGGGACAGTTTAATGAAAAACTGTTTTTT.

DNA for the CDR3: TGCGCCAGCAGCCATATAGGACTCAGGGTGAGGGAAAATTCACCCCTCCACTTT. Protein: CASSHIGLRVRENSPLHF. The V gene is TRBV4-1, the J gene TRBJ1-6; the D gene is possibly TRBD1 (5 bases). V lost 3 bases and J 7 bases, leaving 22 bases between the germline ends. The CDR3 has 18 amino acids. Germline-derived CDR1 and CDR2 are MGHRA and YSYEKL.

This rearrangement joins TRBV5-5 to TRBJ2-3, with D hard to call. CDR1 and CDR2 (germline): SGHKS, YYEKEE (reference sequence). CDR3 length: 13 amino acids. V shed 1 base and J shed 5 bases, with 8 bases lying between them. In nucleotides, the CDR3 is TGTGCCAGCAGCTTGCCCCAGGTAGATACGCAGTATTTT. Translating gives CASSLPQVDTQYF.

This chain joins TRBV14 and TRBJ2-1; possible D gene TRBD2, 6 bases. Trimming shortened V by 6 bases and J by 5 bases, and 26 bases separated the two germline ends. The CDR3 is 18 residues long. Germline V gives CDR1 SGHDN, CDR2 FVKESK. The CDR3 nucleotides read TGTGCCAGCAGTCGATCACTTTTGCGGGAAGGATTGAACAATGAGCAGTTCTTC. It is translated as CASSRSLLREGLNNEQFF.

The chain joins TRBV18 to TRBJ2-5; no clear D. This CDR3 region has 12 residues. V was trimmed by 2 bases and J by 2 bases, leaving 3 bases between them. The germline V gene encodes CDR1 KGHSH and CDR2 LQKENI. The DNA for the CDR3 is TGTGCCAGCTCACCAGAACAAGAGACCCAGTACTTC. Its translation: CASSPEQETQYF.

The chain employs TRBV2 and TRBJ1-3; D may be TRBD1 (5 bases). There are 15 residues in the CDR3. V was trimmed by 5 bases and J by 3 bases, leaving 14 bases between them. The germline V gene encodes CDR1 SNHLY and CDR2 FYNNEI. CDR3 bases: TGTGCCAGCAGTCAACGGGCGGGGGGTGGAAACACCATATATTTT. Translated: CASSQRAGGGNTIYF. The variable domain in full, completed from reference TRBV2 and TRBJ1-3, reads EPEVTQTPSHQVTQMGQEVILRCVPISNHLYFYWYRQILGQKVEFLVSFYNNEISEKSEIFDDQFSVERPDGSNFTLKIRSTKLEDSAMYFCASSQRAGGGNTIYFGEGSWLTVV.

Concerning this clone itself: The junction does not match germline at one end; this may be a read error. The rearrangement joins TRBV7-7 to TRBJ2-7, with 11 bases identical to TRBD2. Germline V gene data show CDR1 as SSHAT and CDR2 as FNYEAQ (reference sequence). The CDR3 has 14 amino acids. The CDR3 DNA reads TGTGCTAGCAGCTTAGCGCTAGCGGGAGGCGAGCAGTACTTC. Residues: CASSLALAGGEQYF. Combining the CDR3 with reference TRBV7-7 and TRBJ2-7 gives the whole variable domain GAGVSQSPRYKVTKRGQDVTLRCDPISSHATLYWYQQALGQGPEFLTYFNYEAQPDKSGLPSDRFSAERPEGSISTLTIQRTEQRDSAMYRCASSLALAGGEQYFGPGTRLTVT.

This sequence joins TRBV6-5 and TRBJ2-7; 7 bases fit TRBD1. Germline CDR1 is MNHEY and CDR2 is SVGAGI. Trimming cost V 6 bases and J 1 base; bases outside gene matches: 6. The CDR3 length is 14 residues. The CDR3 reads CASSLAGGSYEQYF. CDR3 nucleotide sequence: TGTGCCAGCAGCTTAGCAGGGGGATCCTACGAGCAGTACTTC.

The V and J genes are TRBV7-9 and TRBJ2-3; TRBD2 might be the D (6 bases). Trimming shortened V by 10 bases and J by 6 bases, and 17 bases separated the two germline ends. The CDR3 sequence is 13 residues long. The V gene's germline CDR1 is SEHNR and CDR2 FQNEAQ (reference sequence). Here the CDR3 reads CATRRGIGDTQYF. The DNA for the CDR3 is TGTGCCACCAGGCGCGGGATTGGGGATACGCAGTATTTT.